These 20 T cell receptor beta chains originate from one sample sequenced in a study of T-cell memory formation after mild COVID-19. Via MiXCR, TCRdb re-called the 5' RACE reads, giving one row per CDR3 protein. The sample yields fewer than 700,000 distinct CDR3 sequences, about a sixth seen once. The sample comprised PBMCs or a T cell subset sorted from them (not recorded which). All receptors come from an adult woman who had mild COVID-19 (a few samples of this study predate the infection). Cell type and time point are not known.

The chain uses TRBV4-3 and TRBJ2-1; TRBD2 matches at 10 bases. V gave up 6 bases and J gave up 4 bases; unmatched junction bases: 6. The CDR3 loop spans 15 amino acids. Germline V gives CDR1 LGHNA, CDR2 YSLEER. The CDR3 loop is CASSSSGGDYNEQFF. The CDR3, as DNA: TGCGCCAGCAGTAGCAGCGGGGGGGATTACAATGAGCAGTTCTTC.

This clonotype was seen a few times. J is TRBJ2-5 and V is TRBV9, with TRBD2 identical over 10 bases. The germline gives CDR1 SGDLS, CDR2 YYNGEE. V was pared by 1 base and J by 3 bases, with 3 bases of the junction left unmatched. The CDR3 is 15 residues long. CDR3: CASSVLAGVKETQYF. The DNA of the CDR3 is TGTGCCAGCAGCGTACTAGCGGGGGTGAAAGAGACCCAGTACTTC.

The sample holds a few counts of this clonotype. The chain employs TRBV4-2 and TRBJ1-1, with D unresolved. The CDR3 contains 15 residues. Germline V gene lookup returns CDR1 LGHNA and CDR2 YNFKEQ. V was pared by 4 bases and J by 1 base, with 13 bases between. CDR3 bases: TGTGCCAGCAGCCGAACCTTACAGAGGAACACTGAAGCTTTCTTT. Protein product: CASSRTLQRNTEAFF.

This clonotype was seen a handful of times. The CDR3: CASSRYRDRSYNEQFF. The CDR3 DNA follows: TGTGCCAGCAGCCGATACCGGGACAGGTCATACAATGAGCAGTTCTTC. The chain links TRBV11-2 to TRBJ2-1; TRBD1 aligns across 8 bases. V shed 5 bases and J 4 bases; nucleotides not matched to a gene: 10. Germline-derived CDR1 and CDR2 are SGHAT and FQNNGV. CDR3 length equals 16 residues.

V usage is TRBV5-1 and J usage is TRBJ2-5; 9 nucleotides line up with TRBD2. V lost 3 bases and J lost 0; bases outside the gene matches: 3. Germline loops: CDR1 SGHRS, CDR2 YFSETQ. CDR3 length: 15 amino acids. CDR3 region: CASSSSGIYQETQYF. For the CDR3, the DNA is TGCGCCAGCAGCTCTAGCGGGATCTACCAAGAGACCCAGTACTTC.

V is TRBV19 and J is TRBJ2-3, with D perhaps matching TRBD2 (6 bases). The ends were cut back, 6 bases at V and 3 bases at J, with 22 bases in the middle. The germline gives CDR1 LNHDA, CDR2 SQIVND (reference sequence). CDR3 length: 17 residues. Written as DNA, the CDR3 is TGTGCCAGTAGACGAAGCGGGCACGTCCAGGCGACAGATACGCAGTATTTT. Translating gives CASRRSGHVQATDTQYF.

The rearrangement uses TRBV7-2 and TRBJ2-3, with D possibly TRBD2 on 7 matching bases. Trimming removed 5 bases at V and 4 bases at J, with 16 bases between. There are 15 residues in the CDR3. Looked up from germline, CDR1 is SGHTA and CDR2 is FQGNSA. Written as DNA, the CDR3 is TGTGCCAGCAGCCTCCTTGGCGGGGGCCCAGATACGCAGTATTTT. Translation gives CASSLLGGGPDTQYF.

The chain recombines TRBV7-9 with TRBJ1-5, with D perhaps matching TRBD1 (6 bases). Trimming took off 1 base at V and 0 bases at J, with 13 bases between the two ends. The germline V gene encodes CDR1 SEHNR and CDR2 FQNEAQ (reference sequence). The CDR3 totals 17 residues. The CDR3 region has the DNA TGTGCCAGCAGCTTAGTCGGGACACCTCATAGCAATCAGCCCCAGCATTTT. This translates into CASSLVGTPHSNQPQHF.

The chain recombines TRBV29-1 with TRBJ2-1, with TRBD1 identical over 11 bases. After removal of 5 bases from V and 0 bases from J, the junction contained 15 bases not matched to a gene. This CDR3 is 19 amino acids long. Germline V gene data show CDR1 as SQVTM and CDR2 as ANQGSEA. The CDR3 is CSVRGRDRGFLSSYNEQFF. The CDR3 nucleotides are TGCAGCGTTCGGGGGAGGGACAGGGGGTTCCTCAGCTCCTACAATGAGCAGTTCTTC.

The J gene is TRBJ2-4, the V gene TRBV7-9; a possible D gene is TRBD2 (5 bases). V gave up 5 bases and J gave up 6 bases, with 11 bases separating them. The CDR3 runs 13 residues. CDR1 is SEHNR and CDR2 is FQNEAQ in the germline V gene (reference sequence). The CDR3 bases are TGTGCCAGCAGCCGAGGGATTTTAAACATTCAGTACTTC. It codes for CASSRGILNIQYF. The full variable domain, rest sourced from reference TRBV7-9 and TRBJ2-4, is DTGVSQNPRHKITKRGQNVTFRCDPISEHNRLYWYRQTLGQGPEFLTYFQNEAQLEKSRLLSDRFSAERPKGSFSTLEIQRTEQGDSAMYLCASSRGILNIQYFGAGTRLSVL.

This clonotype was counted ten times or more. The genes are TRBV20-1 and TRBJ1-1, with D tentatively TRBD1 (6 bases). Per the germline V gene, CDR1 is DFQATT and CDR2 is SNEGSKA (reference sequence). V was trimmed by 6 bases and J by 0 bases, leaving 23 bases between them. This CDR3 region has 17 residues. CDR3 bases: TGCAGTGCCACTATAACAGGGTCCTTCTCCATGAACACTGAAGCTTTCTTT. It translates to CSATITGSFSMNTEAFF.

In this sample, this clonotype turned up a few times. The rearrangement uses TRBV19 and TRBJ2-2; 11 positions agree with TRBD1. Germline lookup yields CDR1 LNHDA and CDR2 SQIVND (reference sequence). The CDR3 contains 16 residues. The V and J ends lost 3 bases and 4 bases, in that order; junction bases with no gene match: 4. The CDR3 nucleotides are TGTGCCAGTAGTATGACCGGGACAGGGGGCACCGGGGAGCTGTTTTTT. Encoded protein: CASSMTGTGGTGELFF. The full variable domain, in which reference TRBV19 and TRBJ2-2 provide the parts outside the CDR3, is DGGITQSPKYLFRKEGQNVTLSCEQNLNHDAMYWYRQDPGQGLRLIYYSQIVNDFQKGDIAEGYSVSREKKESFPLTVTSAQKNPTAFYLCASSMTGTGGTGELFFGEGSRLTVL.

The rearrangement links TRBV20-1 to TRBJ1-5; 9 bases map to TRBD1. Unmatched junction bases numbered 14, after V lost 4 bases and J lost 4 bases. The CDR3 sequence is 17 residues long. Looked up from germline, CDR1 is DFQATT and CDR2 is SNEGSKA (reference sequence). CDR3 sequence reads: CSATTPTGGEINQPQHF. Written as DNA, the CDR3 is TGCAGTGCTACAACACCGACAGGGGGTGAAATAAATCAGCCCCAGCATTTT.

CDR3 residues: CASSLIPQGVADTQYF. The CDR3 coding sequence is TGTGCCAGCAGCTTAATTCCCCAGGGGGTAGCGGATACGCAGTATTTT. The chain recombines TRBV7-6 with TRBJ2-3; TRBD1 aligns across 7 bases. V lost 2 bases and J lost 6; bases outside the gene matches: 11. CDR3 length equals 16 residues. Germline lookup yields CDR1 SGHVS and CDR2 FNYEAQ.

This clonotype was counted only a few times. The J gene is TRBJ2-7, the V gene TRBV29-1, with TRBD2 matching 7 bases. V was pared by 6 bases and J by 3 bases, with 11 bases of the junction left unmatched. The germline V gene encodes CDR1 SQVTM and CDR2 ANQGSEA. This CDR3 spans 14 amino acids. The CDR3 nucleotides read TGCAGCGTCCGGGGGGAGAGGACGCACTACGAGCAGTACTTC. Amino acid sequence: CSVRGERTHYEQYF.

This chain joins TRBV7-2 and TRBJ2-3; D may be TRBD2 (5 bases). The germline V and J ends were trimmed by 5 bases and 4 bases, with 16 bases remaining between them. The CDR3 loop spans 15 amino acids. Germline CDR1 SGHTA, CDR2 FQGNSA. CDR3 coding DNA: TGTGCCAGCAGCCAAGCGGCAGTATTCGCAGATACGCAGTATTTT. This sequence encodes CASSQAAVFADTQYF.

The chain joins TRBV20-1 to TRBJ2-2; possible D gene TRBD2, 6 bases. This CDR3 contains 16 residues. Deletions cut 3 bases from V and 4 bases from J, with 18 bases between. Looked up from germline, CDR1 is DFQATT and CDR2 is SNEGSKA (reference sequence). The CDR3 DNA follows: TGCAGTGCTAGTCCGGGAGTTGGTTCGATCACCGGGGAGCTGTTTTTT. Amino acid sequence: CSASPGVGSITGELFF.

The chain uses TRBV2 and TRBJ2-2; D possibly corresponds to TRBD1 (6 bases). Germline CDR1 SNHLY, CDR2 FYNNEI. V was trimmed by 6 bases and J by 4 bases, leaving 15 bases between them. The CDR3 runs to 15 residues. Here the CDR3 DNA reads TGTGCCAGCAGCGCGGACAGTCACGTCACCGGGGAGCTGTTTTTT. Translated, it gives CASSADSHVTGELFF.

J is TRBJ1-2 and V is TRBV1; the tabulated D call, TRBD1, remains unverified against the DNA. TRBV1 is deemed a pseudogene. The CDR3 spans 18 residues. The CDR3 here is CTSSPPRESGTGFHGYTF. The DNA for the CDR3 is TGCACCAGCAGCCCTCCAAGAGAGTCCGGGACAGGGTTCCATGGCTACACCTTC.

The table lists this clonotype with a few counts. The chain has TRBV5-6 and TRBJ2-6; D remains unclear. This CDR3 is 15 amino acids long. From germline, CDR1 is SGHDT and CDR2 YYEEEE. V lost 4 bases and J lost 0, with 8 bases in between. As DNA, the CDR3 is TGTGCCAGCAGCCGACGAGGCTCTGGGGCCAACGTCCTGACTTTC. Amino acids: CASSRRGSGANVLTF.